The entry that follows covers one T cell receptor beta chain sequence. The germline V gene encodes CDR1 SGHAT and CDR2 FQNNGV. V lost 1 base and J lost 5, with 8 bases in between. The CDR3 covers 13 residues. The sample belongs to a study of control samples from healthy donors and cancer patients. Sequenced by immunoSEQ multiplex PCR; TCRdb stores in-frame clones only, minus some. The profile covers 150,000 or so clones, with approximately 86% appearing a single time and roughly 5.3% taken by the ten largest. This receptor was identified in a woman aged 30 to 39 in good health. The genes are TRBV11-2 and TRBJ1-2, with D perhaps TRBD1 (6 bases). Sequenced input: blood. The CDR3 DNA reads as TGTGCCAGCAGCTTAGGGACAGCGTATGGCTACACCTTC. Protein: CASSLGTAYGYTF.